This T cell receptor (beta chain) is drawn from a study of blood T cells in healthy people across ages. Trimming removed 5 bases from V and 4 bases from J; junction bases left unmatched: 16. The germline gives CDR1 SEHNR, CDR2 FQNEAQ (reference sequence). The CDR3 is made up of 20 amino acids. A J-beta primer mix and a sample-barcoded 5' primer were used in a second PCR of roughly 6 to 12 cycles. Via MiXCR, TCRdb re-called the 5' RACE reads, giving one row per CDR3 protein. Of 500,000 to 650,000 distinct CDR3 sequences in the sample, around 27% were seen once. The authors isolated at least 6.5 million PBMCs per sample. This sample was shared with a second study, whose subject was T cells of mothers and their children.

The TCR comes from a boy aged 2-15 years in good health. V gene TRBV7-9 combines with J gene TRBJ2-5, with TRBD2 identical over 16 bases. The sequencing sample was made of blood. In DNA, the CDR3 is TGTGCCAGCAGCCCATCGCTCCGGGGACTAGCGGGGGGGTTCCGAGAGACCCAGTACTTC. This translates into CASSPSLRGLAGGFRETQYF.